The clone carrying this T cell receptor (beta chain) has just a few counts. What it recognizes is unknown. The data are from a study of regulatory T cells in long-lasting Graves disease. Study outcomes and limitations: Persistent disease preferred TRBV28, TRBJ1-2 and TRBJ2-5; new disease, TRBV20-1 and TRBJ2-1.

Sample time point: persistent/refractory GD, antithyroid drugs over 5 years with positive TRAb. With RNA extracted from PBMCs as input, the TCR library was made. From each patient, nine milliliters of peripheral blood was drawn and collected into an EDTA anticoagulant tube. The CDR3 has 15 amino acids. The V segment lost 5 bases and the J segment 1 base; nucleotides outside the gene matches: 6. Germline assignment: CDR1 SQVTM and CDR2 ANQGSEA. Researchers made TCR beta libraries by using iRepertoire HTBI primers and running Arm-PCR on CDR3 regions. TCRdb recomputed calls from the multiplex PCR reads with MiXCR, one row per CDR3 protein. The table records about 290,000 distinct CDR3 sequences, roughly a fifth of them present only once.

The chain couples TRBV29-1 to TRBJ2-2; 8 bases line up with TRBD2. The receptor was derived from a female donor with Graves disease. Sequenced material: peripheral blood mononuclear cells (PBMCs), taken when the disease was refractory, from a patient treated with antithyroid drugs. In DNA, the CDR3 is TGCAGCGTTACCCCTAGCGGGCTGAACACCGGGGAGCTGTTTTTT. This codes for CSVTPSGLNTGELFF.